This record covers a single T cell receptor beta chain. The sample holds a few counts of this clonotype. What this receptor recognizes is not known. Nothing much larger sits one base from this clone, and base qualities are not available. The source of the sample is a study of MAIT cells during Salmonella Paratyphi A infection (dated by TCRdb to about 2017). In the study overall: Adult volunteers aged 18 to 60 ingested a single dose of 1-5x10^3 CFU of S. Paratyphi A strain NVGH308. Starting at diagnosis, the diagnosed volunteers took ciprofloxacin 500 mg twice daily for 14 days.

Deletion took 1 base off V and 4 bases off J, with a span of 14 bases between the germline ends. The CDR3, cysteine through phenylalanine, is 15 amino acids long. Kept here is only the CDR3 DNA, which spans 45 bases and is read in frame from base 1. Via the germline V gene (reference sequence), CDR1 is DFQATT and CDR2 SNEGSKA. The library was generated by 5' RACE. TCRbeta was amplified in two PCR rounds using Phusion High-Fidelity polymerase, and the primers carried sample-specific barcodes. To build the TCRbeta libraries, template-switch cDNA synthesis was carried out using SMARTScribe reverse transcriptase along with a TRBC-specific primer. The barcoded samples were pooled and then prepared using the NEBNext Ultra DNA Library Prep Kit for Illumina. The libraries were sequenced on an Illumina MiSeq using the MiSeq reagent kit v2, 300 cycles. In the original analysis: Reads were demultiplexed by barcode with Jemultiplexer and were aligned with MiTCR using default parameters. VDJtools removed non-functional sequences, and clonotypes were defined by amino acid sequence, with clonotype frequencies based on assigned sequence reads. In the clonal space homeostasis analysis, clonotypes were binned by frequency as over-represented (0.05-1), large, medium and small. TCRdb handled the public reads itself, with Q25 trimming in fastp and clone calling in MiXCR, and kept productive beta chains. When rows share a CDR3 protein, they turn into one entry using the most common DNA and genes. TCRdb, not the original authors, processed these V and J calls. This sample gives 850 to 1,000 distinct CDR3 sequences in total; roughly a quarter of them show up just once. The ten biggest clones cover 39% of the sample.

The time point label here, explained by the study, means: after infection, following antibiotic treatment. Using flow cytometry, MAIT cells, defined as Valpha7.2+ CD161+ T cells, were identified and sorted. In over 5 volunteers who developed enteric fever after controlled oral challenge with live Salmonella Paratyphi A, circulating MAIT cell TCRbeta repertoires were profiled over time. MAIT cell samples were contributed by each diagnosed volunteer at pre-infection, mid-infection and post-infection timepoints. A diagnosis of enteric fever was based on Paratyphi A bacteremia and/or a persistent fever above 38 degrees C that lasted longer than 12 hours. Diagnosis of infection in challenged volunteers occurred between day 4 and day 7 after challenge. For RNA extraction, between about 5,000 and 10,000 MAIT cells per sample were sorted directly into RNAqueous-Micro lysis buffer. Lymphoprep gradient centrifugation was used to isolate peripheral blood mononuclear cells from blood samples and leukocyte cones. Cells were sorted on either a BD FACSAria Fusion or a BD FACSAria III sorter.

Summary of the overall study and its limitations: From baseline to mid-infection, the space taken up by over-represented MAIT clonotypes dropped significantly (roughly 0.18 to 0.092), whereas no significant difference was seen post-infection. Diagnosed volunteers showed more expansion or contraction among top five MAIT clonotypes than healthy controls (around 0.57 versus 0.12), suggesting infection-driven repertoire reshaping. MAIT TRBV usage was found to be oligoclonal, with TRBV20 and TRBV6 favoured, and appeared to be unchanged by infection. The availability of volunteer samples limited the sample sizes, but these sizes were considered adequate to detect differences between groups.

The chain links TRBV20-1 with TRBJ2-1; 5 matching bases give a weak D call of TRBD2. The specimen comprised MAIT cells from blood, sampled at the last sampling point of the challenge study. This receptor was obtained from a person aged 18 to 75 who was deliberately infected with Salmonella Paratyphi A in a paratyphoid fever challenge study. The CDR3 amino acid sequence is: CSARGEDSQYNEQFF. In nucleotide form, the sequence is TGCAGTGCTAGAGGTGAGGACTCCCAATACAATGAGCAGTTCTTC.